These 23 T cell receptor beta chains originate from one sample sequenced in a study of blood T cell repertoires in COVID-19. The method was immunoSEQ multiplex PCR; TCRdb's version includes in-frame clones alone and lacks a portion of them. The table includes about 250,000 clones, approximately 90% detected once. The sequencing input was peripheral blood. The receptor set was obtained from a man between 18 and 29 years old with active or convalescent COVID-19.

The J gene is TRBJ1-4, the V gene TRBV7-9; a weak D match, TRBD1 (5 bases). V lost 3 bases and J lost 8, with 13 bases in between. The CDR3 is 14 residues long. The germline gives CDR1 SEHNR, CDR2 FQNEAQ (reference sequence). The CDR3 region has the DNA TGTGCCAGCAGCTTGGGACTGGAAGGGGAAAAACTGTTTTTT. Protein: CASSLGLEGEKLFF.

V gene TRBV27 combines with J gene TRBJ1-6; D is ambiguous. The V gene's germline CDR1 is MNHEY and CDR2 SMNVEV (reference sequence). CDR3 size: 13 residues. Trimming took off 2 bases at V and 9 bases at J, with 8 bases between the two ends. CDR3: CASSLDLGSPLHF. The CDR3 bases are TGTGCCAGCAGTTTAGACTTGGGTTCACCCCTCCACTTT.

The chain recombines TRBV6-4 with TRBJ1-4; 7 bases are shared with TRBD1. The V segment lost 0 bases and the J segment 2 bases; nucleotides outside the gene matches: 15. Germline V gene lookup returns CDR1 MRHNA and CDR2 SNTAGT. The CDR3 contains 20 residues. CDR3 nucleotide sequence: TGTGCCAGCAGTGACTCAACAAAAGGACAGGCGAGGGCCACTAATGAAAAACTGTTTTTT. It yields the protein CASSDSTKGQARATNEKLFF.

This chain links TRBV5-6 with TRBJ2-7; tentatively, D is TRBD1 (5 bases). Germline values: CDR1 SGHDT, CDR2 YYEEEE. V was trimmed by 6 bases and J by 5 bases, leaving 15 bases between them. The CDR3 totals 13 residues. This chain's CDR3 is CASIGHPRHEQYF. The DNA for the CDR3 is TGTGCCAGCATCGGACATCCAAGACACGAGCAGTACTTC. The full variable domain, its missing parts supplied by reference TRBV5-6 and TRBJ2-7, is DAGVTQSPTHLIKTRGQQVTLRCSPKSGHDTVSWYQQALGQGPQFIFQYYEEEERQRGNFPDRFSGHQFPNYSSELNVNALLLGDSALYLCASIGHPRHEQYFGPGTRLTVT.

The chain uses TRBV27 and TRBJ2-1; D possibly corresponds to TRBD2 (6 bases). Per germline, CDR1 MNHEY and CDR2 SMNVEV (reference sequence). CDR3 length: 14 amino acids. V shed 3 bases and J shed 13 bases, with 19 bases lying between them. The CDR3 sequence is CASSLAWRGSGQFF. DNA for the CDR3: TGTGCCAGCAGTTTGGCTTGGCGGGGCAGCGGACAGTTCTTC.

This clone was observed once. The J gene is TRBJ1-1, the V gene TRBV7-9; 7 nucleotides agree with TRBD1. CDR1 and CDR2 (germline): SEHNR, FQNEAQ (reference sequence). V gave up 5 bases and J gave up 1 base; unmatched junction bases: 4. CDR3 length: 14 amino acids. DNA of the CDR3: TGTGCCAGCAGCAAAGGGACAGCGAACACTGAAGCTTTCTTT. It codes for CASSKGTANTEAFF.

The chain links TRBV27 to TRBJ2-7, with 13 bases identical to TRBD2. This CDR3 comprises 16 residues. The V and J ends lost 4 bases and 4 bases, in that order; junction bases with no gene match: 7. In germline, CDR1 is MNHEY, CDR2 SMNVEV (reference sequence). The CDR3 region is CASSSGLAGELYEQYF. The CDR3 coding sequence is TGTGCCAGCAGTTCCGGACTAGCGGGAGAATTGTACGAGCAGTACTTC.

This chain connects TRBV6-4 to TRBJ1-1; 7 positions agree with TRBD1. V trimming: 6 bases; J trimming: 7 bases; junction bases outside the gene matches: 11. Germline assignment: CDR1 MRHNA and CDR2 SNTAGT. The CDR3 loop spans 14 amino acids. This CDR3 is CASSGRVGQFEAFF. As DNA, the CDR3 is TGTGCCAGCAGCGGGCGGGTGGGACAGTTTGAAGCTTTCTTT.

V is TRBV29-1 and J is TRBJ2-1; TRBD1 agrees at 8 bases. Trimming at V came to 4 bases and at J to 4 bases, leaving 6 bases not matched to a gene. This CDR3 region has 14 residues. Per germline, CDR1 SQVTM and CDR2 ANQGSEA. CDR3 sequence: CSVAVTGDYNEQFF. As DNA, the CDR3 is TGCAGCGTTGCAGTGACAGGGGATTACAATGAGCAGTTCTTC.

Here the CDR3 DNA reads TGTGCCAGCAGTTTATACGGACAGGCCCACAATCAGCCCCAGCATTTT. It specifies CASSLYGQAHNQPQHF. The rearrangement uses TRBV27 and TRBJ1-5; TRBD1 aligns across 7 bases. The trim removed 1 base at V and 3 bases at J, leaving 6 bases unmatched. This CDR3 is built from 16 residues. Germline V gene sequence: CDR1 MNHEY, CDR2 SMNVEV (reference sequence).

The chain links TRBV28 to TRBJ2-7; D is unresolved. Germline values: CDR1 MDHEN, CDR2 SYDVKM. With 3 bases removed from V and 2 bases from J, the gap between germline ends came to 5 bases. The CDR3 is 12 amino acids. The CDR3 DNA follows: TGTGCCAGCAGTTTTCCTACCTACGAGCAGTACTTC. Translating gives CASSFPTYEQYF.

This sequence joins TRBV15 and TRBJ1-6; a possible D gene is TRBD1 (5 bases). This CDR3 region has 17 residues. The V gene lost 2 bases and the J gene lost 8 bases, with 19 bases spanning the gap. Germline assignment: CDR1 LNHNV and CDR2 YYDKDF (reference sequence). This chain's CDR3 is CATSRQGLAGEDSPLHF. CDR3 nucleotide sequence: TGTGCCACCAGCAGACAGGGCCTCGCAGGAGAGGATTCACCCCTCCACTTT.

The rearrangement uses TRBV7-2 and TRBJ1-4, with D maybe TRBD1 (5 bases). The CDR3 loop spans 15 amino acids. V was cut by 1 base and J by 0 bases, with 6 bases left in between. Germline V lookup: CDR1 SGHTA, CDR2 FQGNSA. CDR3 bases: TGTGCCAGCAGCTTAGTGACAGCAACTAATGAAAAACTGTTTTTT. Protein sequence: CASSLVTATNEKLFF.

The rearrangement links TRBV4-1 to TRBJ2-7; D may be TRBD2 (6 bases). Germline V gene data show CDR1 as MGHRA and CDR2 as YSYEKL. The CDR3 loop spans 16 amino acids. V lost 0 bases and J lost 4, with 16 bases in between. The CDR3 coding sequence is TGCGCCAGCAGCCAAGAGGAGGGAGCACGTTTTTACGAGCAGTACTTC. Its translation: CASSQEEGARFYEQYF.

The CDR3 region is CSARVQGGYTF. CDR3 bases: TGCAGTGCTAGGGTACAGGGTGGCTACACCTTC. The rearrangement uses TRBV20-1 and TRBJ1-2; tentative D call: TRBD1 (6 bases). V was cut by 3 bases and J by 7 bases, with 9 bases left in between. Germline V gives CDR1 DFQATT, CDR2 SNEGSKA (reference sequence). This CDR3 is built from 11 residues.

The chain recombines TRBV28 with TRBJ1-5, with TRBD1 as a possible D gene (5 bases). Germline values: CDR1 MDHEN, CDR2 SYDVKM. The CDR3 is 17 amino acids. The V end lost 2 bases, the J end lost 2 bases, and 16 bases lay between the germline ends. The CDR3 DNA reads TGTGCCAGCAGTTTAGCGGAGGGGCAGGGTGGCAATCAGCCCCAGCATTTT. Its protein is CASSLAEGQGGNQPQHF.

The chain combines TRBV30 with TRBJ1-2; D possibly corresponds to TRBD1 (5 bases). V lost 4 bases, J lost 5 bases, and 20 bases lay in between. The CDR3 covers 15 residues. Germline CDR1 reads GTSNPN; CDR2 reads SVGIG (reference sequence). CDR3 protein: CAWNRRGRSLYGYTF. CDR3 bases: TGTGCCTGGAACCGGCGGGGACGGAGCTTATATGGCTACACCTTC.

A single count supports this clone. The chain joins TRBV30 to TRBJ1-2, with D perhaps TRBD1 (5 bases). CDR3 length: 14 residues. V lost 4 bases to trimming and J lost 4 bases, with 16 bases between them. Germline CDR1 is GTSNPN and CDR2 is SVGIG (reference sequence). CDR3 in amino acids: CAWTTGGGGYGYTF. Written as DNA, the CDR3 is TGTGCCTGGACCACGGGGGGGGGAGGCTATGGCTACACCTTC.

This sequence joins TRBV30 and TRBJ1-2; weak D call: TRBD1 (5 bases). The germline V and J ends were trimmed by 2 bases and 4 bases, with 23 bases remaining between them. This CDR3 has 17 residues. The germline gives CDR1 GTSNPN, CDR2 SVGIG (reference sequence). The CDR3 spells CAWSTGDEKGRLYGYTF. The CDR3, as DNA: TGTGCCTGGAGTACGGGGGACGAGAAAGGGCGGCTCTATGGCTACACCTTC.

The V and J genes are TRBV6-2 or TRBV6-3 and TRBJ2-7; 8 nucleotides match TRBD2. The CDR3 extends over 14 amino acids. Germline CDR1 is MNHEY and CDR2 is SVGEGT. V trimming: 6 bases; J trimming: 1 base; junction bases outside the gene matches: 5. The CDR3 loop is CASSPLAGSYEQYF. The DNA for the CDR3 is TGTGCCAGCAGCCCCTTAGCGGGGTCCTACGAGCAGTACTTC.

This chain connects TRBV30 to TRBJ2-2; maybe TRBD1 (6 bases). Trimming pared 6 bases from V and 2 bases from J, leaving 13 bases between. The CDR3 extends over 14 amino acids. In germline, CDR1 is GTSNPN, CDR2 SVGIG (reference sequence). The chain's CDR3 is CACPGTTNTGELFF. In DNA form, the CDR3 reads TGTGCCTGTCCCGGGACAACCAACACCGGGGAGCTGTTTTTT.

The chain recombines TRBV9 with TRBJ2-3; 12 bases map to TRBD2. V dropped 4 bases and J dropped 2; count of bases not matched to a gene: 5. The CDR3 contains 16 residues. CDR1 and CDR2 from the germline V gene are SGDLS and YYNGEE. CDR3 amino acids: CASSPGTSGYTDTQYF. The CDR3 DNA sequence: TGTGCCAGCAGCCCCGGGACTAGCGGGTACACAGATACGCAGTATTTT.

This chain connects TRBV5-1 to TRBJ1-2, with D tentatively TRBD1 (6 bases). Germline values: CDR1 SGHRS, CDR2 YFSETQ. The CDR3 extends over 15 amino acids. Trimming left V 4 bases short and J 4 bases short, with 17 bases between. CDR3 amino acids: CASSLQSDSRYGYTF. CDR3 coding DNA: TGCGCCAGCAGCCTACAATCGGACAGCCGCTATGGCTACACCTTC.